The entry below gives a single T cell receptor (beta chain) sequence along with its context. Its antigen remains unidentified. No much larger clone is present one base from it, and per-base qualities are unavailable. The donors belonged to the validation cohort of under 150 subjects, which was separate from the approximately 660-subject first cohort. The entry originates in a study of cytomegalovirus exposure and HLA in healthy donors (TCRdb year 2017). A note on the overall study: According to a later analysis, the 120 or so validation repertoires were produced on the same platform as the 600 to 850 repertoires of the first cohort. Along with the approximately 700-subject first cohort, a separate validation cohort of over a hundred different subjects was used. The study aimed to test whether signatures of past pathogen exposure could be identified by cataloging public T cell receptors. To predict cytomegalovirus infection status, the study combined high-throughput TCR immunosequencing, statistical association of individual TCRs with disease status, and machine learning. Broader findings and caveats from the paper: Three of the identified cytomegalovirus-associated TCR beta chains were confirmed in vitro to be specific for cytomegalovirus antigens. In both the original and validation cohorts, the classifier was reported to diagnose cytomegalovirus status with high specificity and sensitivity. Across donors, most TCR sequences were observed very rarely, whereas some public TCRs were present in many individuals. All 120 repertoires were used to score co-occurrence in the validation cohort in a later analysis, because that analysis had no HLA typing for the cohort. The authors suggested that the approach could potentially be extended to other disease states and immunological phenotypes. The study gave a list of under 200 TCR beta chains associated with cytomegalovirus. In a later analysis, TCRs clustered in the first cohort were found to also tend to co-occur in the 100 to 150 validation repertoires, with 90% to 95% of cluster scores above 0.

Relative to germline, V is 0 bases shorter and J is 3 bases shorter, with 10 bases between their ends. The germline V gene encodes CDR1 SGHNT and CDR2 YYREEE (reference sequence). Counted from cysteine to phenylalanine, this CDR3 has 14 amino acids. Of all the DNA, just the CDR3 is kept, 42 bases in frame from base 1. The library relied on the immunoSEQ multiplex PCR assay. In the paper's pipeline: A statistical classification framework was built to diagnose cytomegalovirus status from the catalog of TCR beta chain sequences. The table was pulled from immuneACCESS by TCRdb, which kept in-frame rearrangements only. Such tables lose some clones; where checked, under half of the loss comes from unresolved V genes, and the rest has no known cause. Clone size and the V and J calls come from that table; the DNA yielded D and trimming. This sample holds 100,000 to 120,000 clones; more than 70% were observed only once. The ten most abundant clones make up under 2% of the sample.

Sequences were obtained from PBMCs. Rearrangement joined TRBV5-4 to TRBJ2-7; the D region possibly corresponds to TRBD1 (5 bases align). The clonotype originates from a woman younger than 35 in good health and CMV-seronegative. The DNA reads TGTGCCAGCAGCTTGGAAGGGCAGGGCTACGAGCAGTACTTC. Translated, this is CASSLEGQGYEQYF. With the portions outside the CDR3 filled from the reference TRBV5-4 and TRBJ2-7 genes, the complete variable region becomes ETGVTQSPTHLIKTRGQQVTLRCSSQSGHNTVSWYQQALGQGPQFIFQYYREEENGRGNFPPRFSGLQFPNYSSELNVNALELDDSALYLCASSLEGQGYEQYFGPGTRLTVT.